This T cell receptor (beta chain) stems from a study of PD-1 blockade in classical Hodgkin lymphoma. Study-level results: Newly diagnosed patients reportedly trailed healthy donors in baseline TCR diversity.

Comment on this clone: As yet, its antigen is unknown.

The method was immunoSEQ multiplex PCR; TCRdb's version includes in-frame clones alone and lacks a portion of them. The table has about 9,700 clones, roughly 80% seen once. The V gene lost 3 bases and the J gene lost 1 base, with 8 bases spanning the gap. The CDR3 totals 14 residues. CDR1 and CDR2 from the germline V gene are KGHSH and LQKENI. Time point: cycle 4 day 1 (C4D1), after 6 weeks of nivolumab. Autologous stem cell transplantation was followed by relapse in every patient, and brentuximab vedotin exposure varied. Negative selection with magnetic separation was used to purify CD4+ T cells from thawed PBMCs.

The chain combines TRBV18 with TRBJ2-3; D ambiguous. This specimen consisted of CD4+ T cells from blood, obtained before the fourth cycle of nivolumab. This receptor was identified in a human donor with classical Hodgkin lymphoma. CDR3 amino acids: CASSPTVGTDTQYF. Written as DNA, the CDR3 is TGTGCCAGCTCACCCACGGTGGGCACAGATACGCAGTATTTT.